Listed here are 22 T cell receptor beta chains from one sample, sequenced in a study of T cell responses to AZD1222 COVID-19 vaccine. Generated by immunoSEQ multiplex PCR, the TCRdb table keeps only in-frame clones and is missing some. The sample consists of about 150,000 clones, 90% of them appearing once. Here the sequenced sample was peripheral blood, taken 28 days after the second AZD1222 dose. These receptors were obtained from an adult who received the AZD1222 COVID-19 vaccine.

V is TRBV5-1 and J is TRBJ1-5; D not certain. CDR3 length: 19 residues. With 0 bases removed from V and 0 bases from J, the gap between germline ends came to 19 bases. Germline CDR1 reads SGHRS; CDR2 reads YFSETQ. CDR3 in amino acids: CASSLGPDPASGSNQPQHF. The CDR3 coding sequence is TGCGCCAGCAGCTTGGGTCCTGACCCAGCTTCGGGTAGCAATCAGCCCCAGCATTTT.

V usage is TRBV2 and J usage is TRBJ2-7, with D perhaps TRBD2 (5 bases). V was shortened by 7 bases and J by 3 bases, with 19 bases between the two germline ends. This CDR3 region has 15 residues. CDR1 SNHLY and CDR2 FYNNEI come from the germline V gene. The CDR3 loop reads CASILGLTPLYEQYF. DNA for the CDR3: TGTGCCAGCATTTTAGGACTGACGCCCCTCTACGAGCAGTACTTC.

This clone showed up just once. This chain joins TRBV7-8 and TRBJ1-5; TRBD1 matches at 10 bases. The germline CDR1 and CDR2 sequences are SGHVS and FQNEAQ. This CDR3 region has 15 residues. V gave up 2 bases and J gave up 6 bases; unmatched junction bases: 4. CDR3 sequence: CASSLSRTGGQPQHF. In DNA form, the CDR3 reads TGTGCCAGCAGCTTATCCCGGACAGGGGGTCAGCCCCAGCATTTT.

The chain couples TRBV5-1 to TRBJ1-3; 7 bases fit TRBD1. This CDR3 has 16 residues. CDR1 and CDR2 from the germline V gene are SGHRS and YFSETQ. Trimming took 2 bases from V and 5 from J; bases not matched to a gene: 10. The CDR3, as DNA: TGCGCCAGCAGCTTCCTCTCAAACAGGGGTAGAAACACCATATATTTT. Translated: CASSFLSNRGRNTIYF. The entire variable domain, with the rest obtained from reference TRBV5-1 and TRBJ1-3, is as follows: KAGVTQTPRYLIKTRGQQVTLSCSPISGHRSVSWYQQTPGQGLQFLFEYFSETQRNKGNFPGRFSGRQFSNSRSEMNVSTLELGDSALYLCASSFLSNRGRNTIYFGEGSWLTVV.

The chain combines TRBV7-3 with TRBJ2-1; TRBD2 aligns across 7 bases. This CDR3 is built from 17 residues. Per the germline V gene, CDR1 is SGHTA and CDR2 is FQGTGA. The trim removed 6 bases at V and 2 bases at J, leaving 13 bases unmatched. The CDR3 here is CASSHTRERSPYNEQFF. The CDR3 DNA sequence: TGTGCCAGCAGTCATACGCGGGAGCGTAGCCCCTACAATGAGCAGTTCTTC. The full variable domain, its missing parts supplied by reference TRBV7-3 and TRBJ2-1, is GAGVSQTPSNKVTEKGKYVELRCDPISGHTALYWYRQSLGQGPEFLIYFQGTGAADDSGLPNDRFFAVRPEGSVSTLKIQRTERGDSAVYLCASSHTRERSPYNEQFFGPGTRLTVL.

The gene calls are TRBV7-3 and TRBJ2-1; TRBD2 agrees at 10 bases. V shed 2 bases, J shed 7 bases, and the junction held 8 bases outside the gene matches. This CDR3 has 16 residues. Germline-derived CDR1 and CDR2 are SGHTA and FQGTGA. The CDR3 spells CASSLFKREGRNEQFF. In DNA form, the CDR3 reads TGTGCCAGCAGCTTATTTAAGCGGGAGGGGAGGAATGAGCAGTTCTTC.

The chain carries TRBV11-2 and TRBJ1-2; D gene ambiguous. The V gene's germline CDR1 is SGHAT and CDR2 FQNNGV. V was cut by 3 bases and J by 2 bases, with 7 bases left in between. CDR3 length: 13 residues. The CDR3 sequence: CASSLDGNYGYTF. CDR3 nucleotides: TGTGCCAGCAGCTTGGACGGAAACTATGGCTACACCTTC. Drawing the rest from reference TRBV11-2 and TRBJ1-2, the complete variable domain is EAGVAQSPRYKIIEKRQSVAFWCNPISGHATLYWYQQILGQGPKLLIQFQNNGVVDDSQLPKDRFSAERLKGVDSTLKIQPAKLEDSAVYLCASSLDGNYGYTFGSGTRLTVV.

V and J are TRBV7-2 and TRBJ2-7; D might be TRBD1 (6 bases). V dropped 1 base and J dropped 12 bases, with 10 bases sitting between them. The CDR3 spans 11 residues. Germline CDR1 is SGHTA and CDR2 is FQGNSA. CDR3 coding DNA: TGTGCCAGCAGCTTAGACAGGGTACTGTACTTC. It is translated as CASSLDRVLYF.

The V call is TRBV6-5, the J call TRBJ1-5, with D perhaps matching TRBD1 (5 bases). CDR3 length: 14 residues. The germline V gene has CDR1 MNHEY and CDR2 SVGAGI. The V gene lost 7 bases and the J gene lost 6 bases, with 16 bases spanning the gap. CDR3 protein: CASKKERGSQPQHF. The CDR3 DNA sequence: TGTGCCAGCAAAAAAGAGAGGGGATCTCAGCCCCAGCATTTT.

The rearrangement joins TRBV18 to TRBJ1-1; D is unclear. Trimming took 3 bases from V and 0 from J, leaving 8 bases between them. Germline CDR1 KGHSH, CDR2 LQKENI. This CDR3 comprises 14 residues. CDR3 DNA: TGTGCCAGCTCACCGGCAGCATTGAACACTGAAGCTTTCTTT. Encoded protein: CASSPAALNTEAFF.

This rearrangement joins TRBV7-2 to TRBJ2-7; possible D gene TRBD1, 5 bases. CDR3 size: 14 residues. From germline, CDR1 is SGHTA and CDR2 FQGNSA. The V end lost 5 bases, the J end lost 2 bases, and 13 bases lay between the germline ends. The CDR3 DNA reads TGTGCCAGCAGCCCCTCGACAGCCACCTACGAGCAGTACTTC. Protein: CASSPSTATYEQYF.

The chain links TRBV7-9 to TRBJ1-5, with 8 bases lining up with TRBD1. Germline assignment: CDR1 SEHNR and CDR2 FQNEAQ (reference sequence). J lost 4 bases, V lost 1 base, and 6 bases had no gene match. CDR3 size: 16 residues. The CDR3 DNA sequence: TGTGCCAGCAGCTTAGGTTCCGGGACAGGTAATCAGCCCCAGCATTTT. It translates to CASSLGSGTGNQPQHF.

The V call is TRBV4-1, the J call TRBJ1-2; D is perhaps TRBD1 (5 bases). CDR1 is MGHRA, CDR2 YSYEKL, per germline. This CDR3 has 16 amino acids. Trimming shortened V by 0 bases and J by 0 bases, and 11 bases separated the two germline ends. This CDR3 reads CASSQDWQGTNYGYTF. In nucleotides, the CDR3 is TGCGCCAGCAGCCAAGATTGGCAGGGTACTAACTATGGCTACACCTTC.

This clone was recorded a few times. Other DNA sequences within the sample encode an identical CDR3. This rearrangement joins TRBV3-1 (or the pseudogene TRBV3-2) to TRBJ1-6; the D gene is possibly TRBD1 (5 bases). Germline V lookup: CDR1 LGHDT, CDR2 YNNKEL (reference sequence). V was cut by 2 bases and J by 0 bases, with 14 bases left in between. This CDR3 contains 18 residues. The CDR3 sequence: CASSQTAGGSSYNSPLHF. The DNA of the CDR3 is TGTGCCAGCAGCCAAACGGCGGGGGGGAGCTCCTATAATTCACCCCTCCACTTT.

The J gene is TRBJ2-5, the V gene TRBV7-6; 8 bases are a match to TRBD1. The V gene's germline CDR1 is SGHVS and CDR2 FNYEAQ. The CDR3 loop spans 15 amino acids. J lost 5 bases, V lost 2 bases, and 7 bases had no gene match. Here the CDR3 DNA reads TGTGCCAGCAGCTTAACAGGGGGTCGGCGGGAGACCCAGTACTTC. Its translation: CASSLTGGRRETQYF.

The rearrangement links TRBV9 to TRBJ2-5; D possibly corresponds to TRBD2 (6 bases). This CDR3 is built from 13 residues. Deletions cut 0 bases from V and 4 bases from J, with 7 bases between. Germline V gene lookup returns CDR1 SGDLS and CDR2 YYNGEE. CDR3 sequence reads: CASSVGSGETQYF. The CDR3 DNA sequence: TGTGCCAGCAGCGTAGGTAGCGGAGAGACCCAGTACTTC. Filled out from reference TRBV9 and TRBJ2-5, the complete variable domain reads DSGVTQTPKHLITATGQRVTLRCSPRSGDLSVYWYQQSLDQGLQFLIQYYNGEERAKGNILERFSAQQFPDLHSELNLSSLELGDSALYFCASSVGSGETQYFGPGTRLLVL.

The chain couples TRBV11-3 to TRBJ2-1, with 7 nucleotides matching TRBD1. The J segment lost 6 bases and the V segment lost 0 bases, leaving 11 bases of the junction unmatched. CDR3 length equals 17 residues. Germline values: CDR1 SGHNT, CDR2 YENEEA. The CDR3 loop is CASSLDRGGYAPNEQFF. CDR3 bases: TGTGCCAGCAGCTTAGATCGAGGGGGCTACGCTCCCAATGAGCAGTTCTTC.

The chain couples TRBV5-1 to TRBJ2-1; 9 bases map to TRBD2. The germline gives CDR1 SGHRS, CDR2 YFSETQ. CDR3 length: 16 amino acids. V trimming: 4 bases; J trimming: 2 bases; junction bases outside the gene matches: 7. CDR3: CASSQSSGETYNEQFF. The CDR3 bases are TGCGCCAGCAGCCAATCTAGCGGGGAAACCTACAATGAGCAGTTCTTC.

This clone was observed a handful of times. The same CDR3 arises from other DNA sequences in this sample as well. The CDR3 DNA reads as TGTGCCAGCAGTTCCGACAGGGGAAACCAGCCCCAGCATTTT. This sequence encodes CASSSDRGNQPQHF. The chain carries TRBV2 and TRBJ1-5; TRBD1 matches 8 bases. J was trimmed by 7 bases and V by 5 bases; bases with no gene match: 7. CDR3 length: 14 amino acids. Germline V gene lookup returns CDR1 SNHLY and CDR2 FYNNEI.

This sequence joins TRBV11-3 and TRBJ2-7; D remains ambiguous. Germline V gene data show CDR1 as SGHNT and CDR2 as YENEEA. This CDR3 contains 13 residues. Trimming stripped 1 base from V and 4 bases from J, with 8 bases between. The CDR3 loop is CASSLGADYEQYF. The CDR3 nucleotides are TGTGCCAGCAGCTTAGGGGCGGATTACGAGCAGTACTTC.

The V gene is TRBV5-1, the J gene TRBJ2-7, with a possible D match to TRBD1 (6 bases). CDR1 is SGHRS and CDR2 is YFSETQ in the germline V gene. CDR3 size: 14 residues. Trimming took off 7 bases at V and 0 bases at J, with 14 bases between the two ends. CDR3 sequence (DNA): TGCGCCAGCGCTCGAAACAGGGACTCCTACGAGCAGTACTTC. This translates into CASARNRDSYEQYF.

The chain links TRBV2 to TRBJ2-1, with 10 bases lining up with TRBD2. CDR3 length equals 12 residues. The ends lost 6 bases at V and 12 bases at J; junction bases unmatched: 5. The germline gives CDR1 SNHLY, CDR2 FYNNEI. In nucleotides, the CDR3 is TGTGCCAGCAGGGTTAGCGGGGGGCTGCAGTTCTTC. Translating it yields CASRVSGGLQFF.